These 4 T cell receptor beta chains were all obtained from the same sample, sequenced in a study of CD8+CD57+ T cells in acquired aplastic anemia. Only patients with CD8+CD57+ cell expansion on flow cytometry were chosen for sequencing. CDR3 and TCR beta VDJ profiling relied on a genomic DNA template. Via MiXCR, TCRdb re-called the reads, giving one row per CDR3 protein. The table records 150,000 to 170,000 distinct CDR3 sequences, 40% to 65% of them present only once. Sequencing used sorted CD4+, CD8+, or CD8+CD57+ T cells (not recorded which) from PBMCs. The receptors shown here come from a human donor with aplastic anemia.

The V and J genes are TRBV4-3 and TRBJ2-2, with 12 bases fitting TRBD2. This CDR3 is built from 18 residues. In germline, CDR1 is LGHNA, CDR2 YSLEER. Losses at the gene ends were 4 bases for V and 2 bases for J; bases not matched to a gene: 8. CDR3 bases: TGCGCCAGCAGCCCACCCACTAGCGGGGGGTTTAACACCGGGGAGCTGTTTTTT. Amino acids: CASSPPTSGGFNTGELFF.

This clonotype was found many times. The chain joins TRBV7-7 to TRBJ2-6; 7 nucleotides agree with TRBD1. V shed 9 bases, J shed 0 bases, and the junction held 8 bases outside the gene matches. Germline assignment: CDR1 SSHAT and CDR2 FNYEAQ (reference sequence). This CDR3 is built from 16 residues. In DNA form, the CDR3 reads TGTGCCAGATTGGACAGGCTGGGCTCTGGGGCCAACGTCCTGACTTTC. It is translated as CARLDRLGSGANVLTF.

This clonotype has ten or more counts. This chain connects TRBV7-9 to TRBJ1-4; D not certain. V was cut by 3 bases and J by 4 bases, with 3 bases left in between. The V gene's germline CDR1 is SEHNR and CDR2 FQNEAQ (reference sequence). The CDR3 covers 12 residues. The CDR3 DNA reads TGTGCCAGCAGCTTCCTTAATGAAAAACTGTTTTTT. Protein product: CASSFLNEKLFF.

V and J are TRBV10-3 and TRBJ1-1; D gene unclear. V was trimmed by 0 bases and J by 0 bases, leaving 5 bases between them. The CDR3 runs to 14 residues. Looked up from germline, CDR1 is ENHRY and CDR2 is SYGVKD. CDR3: CAISESEMNTEAFF. CDR3 sequence (DNA): TGTGCCATCAGTGAGTCGGAGATGAACACTGAAGCTTTCTTT.